Presented here are 23 T cell receptor beta chains from one specimen sequenced in a study of T-cell memory formation after mild COVID-19. MiXCR, applied by TCRdb to the 5' RACE reads, yields one record per CDR3 protein. The profile shows under 700,000 distinct CDR3 sequences, just over 20% of them singletons. Specimen: PBMCs or a T cell subset sorted from them (not recorded which). These receptors were obtained from an adult woman who had mild COVID-19 (a few samples of this study predate the infection). Cell type and time point are not known.

The rearrangement uses TRBV20-1 and TRBJ2-7, with a tentative D call TRBD2 (5 bases). The CDR3 runs to 14 residues. V was pared by 5 bases and J by 1 base, with 15 bases between. The germline gives CDR1 DFQATT, CDR2 SNEGSKA (reference sequence). The CDR3 is CSAAPGLPSYEQYF. The CDR3, as DNA: TGCAGTGCTGCACCAGGACTCCCGTCCTACGAGCAGTACTTC.

This clonotype came up a few times. The chain has TRBV7-2 and TRBJ1-4; D call uncertain. Germline CDR1 reads SGHTA; CDR2 reads FQGNSA. Deletions cut 1 base from V and 7 bases from J, with 7 bases between. There are 13 residues in the CDR3. The CDR3 here is CASSLERSEKLFF. Written as DNA, the CDR3 is TGTGCCAGCAGCTTAGAAAGGTCTGAAAAACTGTTTTTT.

This clonotype was seen repeatedly, ten times or more. The chain has TRBV30 and TRBJ2-7, with 9 bases lining up with TRBD2. There are 16 residues in the CDR3. Trimming at V came to 4 bases and at J to 2 bases, leaving 12 bases not matched to a gene. CDR1 and CDR2 (germline): GTSNPN, SVGIG (reference sequence). CDR3 sequence reads: CAWTLGLAGSTYEQYF. The CDR3 coding sequence is TGTGCCTGGACCTTAGGGCTAGCGGGGTCGACCTACGAGCAGTACTTC. Full variable domain (missing parts from reference TRBV30 and TRBJ2-7): SQTIHQWPATLVQPVGSPLSLECTVEGTSNPNLYWYRQAAGRGLQLLFYSVGIGQISSEVPQNLSASRPQDRQFILSSKKLLLSDSGFYLCAWTLGLAGSTYEQYFGPGTRLTVT.

This clonotype was counted only a few times. This chain joins TRBV4-1 and TRBJ2-5; D perhaps matches TRBD1 (7 bases). CDR1 and CDR2 (germline): MGHRA, YSYEKL. The CDR3 is made up of 16 amino acids. Trimming removed 5 bases from V and 3 bases from J, with 19 bases in between. DNA for the CDR3: TGCGCCAGCAGCGCGGGACCGGGACAGAAAAAAGAGACCCAGTACTTC. This translates into CASSAGPGQKKETQYF.

The chain uses TRBV27 and TRBJ2-3; no firm D call. Per germline, CDR1 MNHEY and CDR2 SMNVEV (reference sequence). The CDR3 is 14 amino acids. V shed 3 bases and J shed 0 bases, with 7 bases lying between them. CDR3 nucleotides: TGTGCCAGCAGTTTGTCAGATAGCACAGATACGCAGTATTTT. This sequence encodes CASSLSDSTDTQYF.

This clonotype showed up just a few times. The rearrangement uses TRBV7-6 and TRBJ2-1, with 8 nucleotides matching TRBD2. From germline, CDR1 is SGHVS and CDR2 FNYEAQ. This CDR3 contains 15 residues. V was clipped by 1 base and J by 5 bases; unmatched bases: 4. The CDR3 here is CASSLDGGGHNEQFF. The CDR3 DNA follows: TGTGCCAGCAGCTTAGACGGGGGGGGCCACAATGAGCAGTTCTTC.

This clonotype came up a few times. In nucleotides, the CDR3 is TGCGCCAGCAGCTTCCCCCAGATCTCGGGCTACAATGAGCAGTTCTTC. It translates to CASSFPQISGYNEQFF. The chain joins TRBV5-1 to TRBJ2-1; D ambiguous. CDR3 length: 16 amino acids. Germline V gene lookup returns CDR1 SGHRS and CDR2 YFSETQ. V was cut by 2 bases and J by 3 bases, with 15 bases left in between.

The CDR3 here is CASSWTGGGGYTF. The CDR3 DNA follows: TGTGCCAGCAGCTGGACAGGGGGCGGTGGCTACACCTTC. This chain uses TRBV7-3 with TRBJ1-2, with 11 bases lining up with TRBD1. The CDR3 loop spans 13 amino acids. The ends lost 4 bases at V and 7 bases at J; junction bases unmatched: 2. Per germline, CDR1 SGHTA and CDR2 FQGTGA.

The chain combines TRBV3-1 with TRBJ2-7, with D possibly TRBD2 on 6 matching bases. CDR3 size: 15 residues. Germline values: CDR1 LGHDT, CDR2 YNNKEL (reference sequence). The ends were cut back, 2 bases at V and 1 base at J, with 12 bases in the middle. The CDR3 region has the DNA TGTGCCAGCAGCCAATTGGCCGGGAGATCCTACGAGCAGTACTTC. Its translation: CASSQLAGRSYEQYF.

Here the CDR3 DNA reads TGTGCCAGCAGCTTGGTGGGGTGGGACAAGTGGGTCGAGCAGTACTTC. This gives the protein CASSLVGWDKWVEQYF. This chain uses TRBV5-5 with TRBJ2-7; weak D call: TRBD1 (6 bases). The CDR3 has 16 amino acids. V dropped 0 bases and J dropped 6 bases, with 19 bases sitting between them. Germline-derived CDR1 and CDR2 are SGHKS and YYEKEE (reference sequence).

The chain joins TRBV9 to TRBJ2-7; D might be TRBD2 (5 bases). V lost 3 bases and J lost 2, with 12 bases in between. CDR1 is SGDLS and CDR2 is YYNGEE in the germline V gene. This CDR3 is 14 amino acids long. As DNA, the CDR3 is TGTGCCAGCAGCGCACACCGAGGGACCTACGAGCAGTACTTC. It codes for CASSAHRGTYEQYF.

The V gene is TRBV19, the J gene TRBJ2-7; 7 bases are a match to TRBD1. This CDR3 has 16 amino acids. The junction had 13 bases not matched to a gene; V was cut back by 6 bases and J by 2 bases. Germline CDR1 reads LNHDA; CDR2 reads SQIVND (reference sequence). The CDR3 region is CASSLGQSINPYEQYF. The CDR3 nucleotides are TGTGCCAGTAGCCTGGGACAGTCCATTAACCCCTACGAGCAGTACTTC.

The chain couples TRBV18 to TRBJ1-5; D remains unclear. CDR3 length: 16 residues. Germline CDR1 reads KGHSH; CDR2 reads LQKENI. The V end was cut by 1 base, the J end by 2 bases, with 12 bases between. CDR3 coding DNA: TGTGCCAGCTCACCACGTCCAGGTCAGGGCAATCAGCCCCAGCATTTT. It encodes CASSPRPGQGNQPQHF.

This sequence joins TRBV4-3 and TRBJ1-5; D is ambiguous. V was clipped by 1 base and J by 6 bases, with 22 bases between them. Germline-derived CDR1 and CDR2 are LGHNA and YSLEER. This CDR3 has 18 amino acids. The CDR3 coding sequence is TGCGCCAGCAGCCAAGTCCTCCGGGCCCCGAACCGGGGTCAGCCCCAGCATTTT. It is translated as CASSQVLRAPNRGQPQHF.

In this sample, this clonotype turned up a few times. The rearrangement uses TRBV7-9 and TRBJ1-1; D uncertain. Germline V gives CDR1 SEHNR, CDR2 FQNEAQ (reference sequence). This CDR3 spans 14 amino acids. Trimming took 1 base from V and 10 from J, leaving 16 bases between them. CDR3 sequence reads: CASSLGRDTRRAFF. CDR3 sequence (DNA): TGTGCCAGCAGCTTAGGGCGAGACACGAGGAGAGCTTTCTTT.

The J gene is TRBJ2-3, the V gene TRBV2; 8 bases match TRBD2. Germline V gives CDR1 SNHLY, CDR2 FYNNEI. This CDR3 has 18 residues. J lost 0 bases, V lost 4 bases, and 12 bases had no gene match. CDR3 amino acids: CASSGGSLERGSTDTQYF. CDR3 DNA sequence: TGTGCCAGCAGTGGAGGGAGCTTGGAGCGGGGGAGCACAGATACGCAGTATTTT.

This clonotype was seen ten or more times. CDR3 protein: CASSSPLRVGTQYF. The CDR3 DNA reads as TGTGCCAGCAGCTCCCCCCTAAGGGTTGGTACGCAGTATTTT. The V and J genes are TRBV7-2 and TRBJ2-3; D gene uncertain. The CDR3 loop spans 14 amino acids. Trimming pared 4 bases from V and 8 bases from J, leaving 16 bases between. CDR1 and CDR2 (germline): SGHTA, FQGNSA.

V gene TRBV29-1 combines with J gene TRBJ1-1, with D perhaps matching TRBD1 (6 bases). V was clipped by 6 bases and J by 5 bases, with 19 bases between them. Germline-derived CDR1 and CDR2 are SQVTM and ANQGSEA. The CDR3 length is 14 residues. This CDR3 is CSVLITGHQTEAFF. Here the CDR3 DNA reads TGCAGCGTCCTTATCACAGGGCACCAGACTGAAGCTTTCTTT. Supplemented by reference TRBV29-1 and TRBJ1-1, the full variable domain reads SAVISQKPSRDICQRGTSLTIQCQVDSQVTMMFWYRQQPGQSLTLIATANQGSEATYESGFVIDKFPISRPNLTFSTLTVSNMSPEDSSIYLCSVLITGHQTEAFFGQGTRLTVV.

The V call is TRBV3-1, the J call TRBJ2-2; no clear D. This CDR3 is built from 15 residues. Germline CDR1 and CDR2: LGHDT and YNNKEL (reference sequence). The V and J ends lost 2 bases and 2 bases respectively, with 9 bases between them. In nucleotides, the CDR3 is TGTGCCAGCAGCCAACTCCTAACAAACACCGGGGAGCTGTTTTTT. Translated: CASSQLLTNTGELFF.

V is TRBV30 and J is TRBJ2-3, with 7 bases aligning to TRBD2. With 8 bases clipped from V and 2 bases from J, the junction kept 10 bases outside the gene matches. Germline V CDR1 and CDR2: GTSNPN, SVGIG (reference sequence). The CDR3 has 14 amino acids. CDR3 sequence (DNA): TGTGCCGGCGAGCGGGGAGACCCCACAGATACGCAGTATTTT. Amino acids: CAGERGDPTDTQYF.

The chain carries TRBV24-1 and TRBJ2-3; D possibly matches TRBD1 or TRBD2 (5 bases each). V dropped 5 bases and J dropped 3 bases, with 20 bases sitting between them. Germline values: CDR1 KGHDR, CDR2 SFDVKD. The CDR3 spans 17 residues. The CDR3: CATSGPMGVVGTDTQYF. For the CDR3, the DNA is TGTGCCACCAGTGGGCCCATGGGGGTGGTAGGTACAGATACGCAGTATTTT.

The chain is built from TRBV10-3 and TRBJ2-3, with 10 bases identical to TRBD2. The CDR3 is 16 amino acids. The J segment lost 3 bases and the V segment lost 2 bases, leaving 5 bases of the junction unmatched. CDR1 is ENHRY and CDR2 is SYGVKD in the germline V gene. CDR3 nucleotide sequence: TGTGCCATCAGTGAGGCTAGCGGGAGTGGAACAGATACGCAGTATTTT. It codes for CAISEASGSGTDTQYF.

V and J are TRBV29-1 and TRBJ1-5; 7 nucleotides match TRBD1. V gave up 5 bases and J gave up 4 bases; unmatched junction bases: 5. The length of the CDR3 is 13 residues. CDR1 and CDR2 from the germline V gene are SQVTM and ANQGSEA. For the CDR3, the DNA is TGCAGCGTTTCAGACAGGGTAAATCAGCCCCAGCATTTT. The encoded protein is CSVSDRVNQPQHF.